Listed below are T cell receptor beta chains from one sample, sequenced in a study of blood T cell repertoires in COVID-19. Assay: immunoSEQ multiplex PCR; the TCRdb copy retains only in-frame clones and omits some. The repertoire includes over 60,000 clones, roughly four fifths of them detected once, and more than 13% sits in the top ten. Sequenced sample: peripheral blood. The source is a man between 60 and 75 years old with COVID-19, enrolled during active disease. Each CDR3 is given with its conserved first and last residue. The order of the fields is CDR3 protein, J gene, V gene.

CDR3 protein: CASRAGGDAFF
J gene: TRBJ1-1
V gene: TRBV5-1

CDR3 protein: CASTRDRSTDTQYF
J gene: TRBJ2-3
V gene: TRBV6-6

CDR3 protein: CASSRDSSGYTF
J gene: TRBJ1-2
V gene: TRBV4-1

CDR3 protein: CASSQGSMDSYGYTF
J gene: TRBJ1-2
V gene: TRBV4-1

CDR3 protein: CASSVAGDNQPQHF
J gene: TRBJ1-5
V gene: TRBV28

CDR3 protein: CSVEDPDKPSSFYNEQFF
J gene: TRBJ2-1
V gene: TRBV29-1

CDR3 protein: CASSTGGTEAFF
J gene: TRBJ1-1
V gene: TRBV6-5

CDR3 protein: CASRNTGYSYEQYF
J gene: TRBJ2-7
V gene: TRBV6-6

CDR3 protein: CASSSQNVDTQYF
J gene: TRBJ2-3
V gene: TRBV18

CDR3 protein: CASSLPDQPQHF
J gene: TRBJ1-5
V gene: TRBV12-3/TRBV12-4

CDR3 protein: CASSLLGLAEETQYF
J gene: TRBJ2-5
V gene: TRBV5-1

CDR3 protein: CARGGASNYGYTF
J gene: TRBJ1-2
V gene: TRBV5-3

CDR3 protein: CAAGQSFGYTF
J gene: TRBJ1-2
V gene: TRBV19

CDR3 protein: CASSVGWGPSNTQYF
J gene: TRBJ2-3
V gene: TRBV9

CDR3 protein: CASRDRDRNTIYF
J gene: TRBJ1-3
V gene: TRBV10-2

CDR3 protein: CAISGGDRGYGYTF
J gene: TRBJ1-2
V gene: TRBV10-3

CDR3 protein: CASSGTSGSHSSYNEQFF
J gene: TRBJ2-1
V gene: TRBV9

CDR3 protein: CASSKINRGQAYEPQHF
J gene: TRBJ1-5
V gene: TRBV19

CDR3 protein: CASSPEAGRTDTQYF
J gene: TRBJ2-3
V gene: TRBV9

CDR3 protein: CATSDMKGATEAFF
J gene: TRBJ1-1
V gene: TRBV24-1

CDR3 protein: CASSPGAYYTQETQYF
J gene: TRBJ2-5
V gene: TRBV5-1

CDR3 protein: CASSGDRGTDTQYF
J gene: TRBJ2-3
V gene: TRBV2

CDR3 protein: CATRTDGNEKLFF
J gene: TRBJ1-4
V gene: TRBV10-3

CDR3 protein: CASRDSGEKLFF
J gene: TRBJ1-4
V gene: TRBV28

CDR3 protein: CASSLELANDEQYF
J gene: TRBJ2-7
V gene: TRBV5-5

CDR3 protein: CASSLARYNEQFF
J gene: TRBJ2-1
V gene: TRBV7-2

CDR3 protein: CASSPRNYDTGELFF
J gene: TRBJ2-2
V gene: TRBV6-2/TRBV6-3

CDR3 protein: CAWTGKNYGYTF
J gene: TRBJ1-2
V gene: TRBV30

CDR3 protein: CASTSNRASYEQYF
J gene: TRBJ2-7
V gene: TRBV7-2

CDR3 protein: CSAYSDSYEQYF
J gene: TRBJ2-7
V gene: TRBV29-1